This TCR beta chain is from a study of blood T cell repertoires in COVID-19. Study context: Specimens from acute and convalescent COVID-19 originated in the United States, Italy and Spain. T cells, B-cell-depleted T cells, or PBMCs supplied cDNA or gDNA.

Germline-derived CDR1 and CDR2 are SGHRS and YFSETQ. CDR3 length: 16 amino acids. J gave up 0 bases and V 4 bases, and 10 bases lay outside the gene matches. In the original analysis: Counts of nucleated cells, estimated from reference gene primer amplification, were obtained. Clones were read by immunoSEQ multiplex PCR, and TCRdb kept only the in-frame ones, dropping some. That table is the source of V, J and clone size, and D and trimming were worked out from the DNA. The table shows 130,000 to 150,000 clones, with roughly 81% occurring only once. The sequenced sample consisted of peripheral blood. The clonotype comes from a human donor with acute or convalescent COVID-19. The donor label of this sample is uncertain. The V gene is TRBV5-1, the J gene TRBJ2-7, with 7 bases fitting TRBD1. CDR3 in amino acids: CASSPRDREASYEQYF. CDR3 sequence (DNA): TGCGCCAGCAGCCCTCGTGACAGGGAAGCCTCCTACGAGCAGTACTTC.